Listed below are T cell receptor beta chains from one sample, sequenced in a study of cytomegalovirus exposure and HLA in healthy donors. The repertoire was sequenced with immunoSEQ multiplex PCR; TCRdb's copy has only in-frame clones and lacks some. The sample holds roughly 140,000 clones, about three fifths seen once. Material: PBMCs. The source is a woman in her thirties in good health and CMV-seropositive. Both conserved end residues are part of each CDR3. The D gene is left open where the match is weak. Where a row states a size, it is once, few, many or the class of an expanded clone; other rows omit it.

abundance | j_gene | v_gene | d_gene | CDR3nt | CDR3aa
- | TRBJ1-2 | TRBV18 | TRBD1 | TGTGCCAGCTCACCTGACAGGGAAAATGGCTACACCTTC | CASSPDRENGYTF
- | TRBJ2-1 | TRBV5-4 | - | TGTGCCAGCAGGTTCGGGTCTTTGAGCGGAATAGGCGATGAGCAGTTCTTC | CASRFGSLSGIGDEQFF
- | TRBJ1-3 | TRBV19 | - | TGTGCCAGTAGTATAGGTGGCGGAGGGGGAAACACCATATATTTT | CASSIGGGGGNTIYF
- | TRBJ1-1 | TRBV5-5 | - | TGTGCCAGCAGCCTGGCTCCGGGTTCTGAAGCTTTCTTT | CASSLAPGSEAFF
- | TRBJ2-7 | TRBV7-9 | TRBD2 | TGTGCCAGCAGCCAACCTCTCCGGACTAGCGGGGATTACGAGCAGTACTTC | CASSQPLRTSGDYEQYF
- | TRBJ1-5 | TRBV19 | TRBD1 | TGTGCCAGTAGTATCGGGACAGTCCCGGCCTTCCATTTT | CASSIGTVPAFHF
- | TRBJ2-3 | TRBV6-5 | TRBD2 | TGTGCCAGCAGTTACGTGGCGGGGGGGCAAGATACGCAGTATTTT | CASSYVAGGQDTQYF
- | TRBJ2-1 | TRBV27 | TRBD2 | TGTGCCAGCAGTTTCGGGCGGGGGGGCCTTAATGAGCAGTTCTTC | CASSFGRGGLNEQFF
- | TRBJ1-2 | TRBV7-3 | - | TGTGCCAGCAGCTTAAGTTTCGGACACTTCTATGGCTACACCTTC | CASSLSFGHFYGYTF
- | TRBJ1-4 | TRBV9 | - | TGTGCCAGCAGCCCTCCCGGGACACAAGAAAAACTGTTTTTT | CASSPPGTQEKLFF
- | TRBJ2-1 | TRBV5-4 | - | TGTGCCAGCAGCTTAGATCGTGATAGCTCCTACAATGAGCAGTTCTTC | CASSLDRDSSYNEQFF
- | TRBJ1-2 | TRBV18 | - | TGTGCCAGCTCACCCCGAGCGGAGATTATCGGGGGCTACACCTTC | CASSPRAEIIGGYTF
few | TRBJ1-3 | TRBV7-3 | - | TGTGCCAGCAGCTTACAGGGGACCTCTGGAAACACCATATATTTT | CASSLQGTSGNTIYF
few | TRBJ1-1 | TRBV7-9 | TRBD1 | TGTGCCAGCAGCTACAGGGGGGGCGAGAACACTGAAGCTTTCTTT | CASSYRGGENTEAFF
few | TRBJ1-1 | TRBV28 | - | TGTGCCAGCAGAGAACAGGGGAACACTGAAGCTTTCTTT | CASREQGNTEAFF
- | TRBJ2-3 | TRBV27 | - | TGTGCCAGCAGTTTATCTGCAGGGAACACAGATACGCAGTATTTT | CASSLSAGNTDTQYF